The 31 T cell receptor beta chains listed next were all sequenced from one sample in a study of regulatory T cells. Study-wide points: In CD3G-deficient patients, conventional CD4+ T cells were enriched for hydrophobic CDR3 residues at positions 6 and 7.

Their antigens are not known. Amplification used 52 TRBV primers and 13 TRBJ primers. Libraries were prepared by immunoSEQ multiplex PCR; TCRdb keeps only in-frame clonotypes and omits some of them. The sample consists of approximately 29,000 clones, 85% to 95% of them appearing once. Source material: conventional CD4+ T cells sorted from blood. Receptor source: a child aged 2 to 15 with CD3G deficiency.

The J gene is TRBJ2-7, the V gene TRBV28; D tentatively reads TRBD1 or TRBD2 (5 bases each). This CDR3 is 14 amino acids long. The germline gives CDR1 MDHEN, CDR2 SYDVKM. V lost 5 bases, J lost 3 bases, and 14 bases lay in between. The CDR3 coding sequence is TGTGCCAGCAGTCCCCCGGGACGGATCTACGAGCAGTACTTC. Amino acids: CASSPPGRIYEQYF.

This chain joins TRBV12-2 and TRBJ2-1; TRBD2 was called by the table and not checked on the DNA. TRBV12-2 constitutes a pseudogene. This CDR3 has 17 amino acids. The chain's CDR3 is CASRFLPGERCVNEQFF. The CDR3 coding sequence is TGTGCAAGTCGTTTTCTCCCCGGGGAGCGCTGCGTCAATGAGCAGTTCTTC.

This clone has just one count. The chain has TRBV6-1 and TRBJ1-2, with TRBD1 matching 7 bases. V shed 1 base, J shed 5 bases, and the junction held 1 base outside the gene matches. Germline CDR1 is MNHNS and CDR2 is SASEGT. The CDR3 is 13 amino acids. This CDR3 reads CASSEGQGYGYTF. CDR3 nucleotides: TGTGCCAGCAGTGAAGGACAGGGATATGGCTACACCTTC.

CDR3 in amino acids: CASSPIAPAGGYNEQFF. In DNA, the CDR3 is TGTGCCAGCTCACCGATAGCCCCAGCGGGGGGGTACAATGAGCAGTTCTTC. The rearrangement joins TRBV18 to TRBJ2-1, with 10 bases matching TRBD2. The CDR3 is 17 residues long. V lost 3 bases, J lost 4 bases, and 9 bases stayed unmatched. CDR1 is KGHSH and CDR2 is LQKENI in the germline V gene.

J is TRBJ2-7 and V is TRBV28; either TRBD1 or TRBD2 may fit D (5 bases each). Germline V gives CDR1 MDHEN, CDR2 SYDVKM. Trimming cost V 5 bases and J 3 bases, with 17 bases left between them. The length of the CDR3 is 15 residues. The CDR3 sequence: CASSVRGGPFYEQYF. The CDR3 DNA is TGTGCCAGCAGTGTCCGTGGGGGACCCTTCTACGAGCAGTACTTC.

This clone has only one observation. V usage is TRBV19 and J usage is TRBJ2-2; unclear D gene. Germline V gene data show CDR1 as LNHDA and CDR2 as SQIVND (reference sequence). CDR3 length equals 15 residues. Trimming took off 3 bases at V and 8 bases at J, with 16 bases between the two ends. The CDR3 spells CASSIRYNLAGELFF. The CDR3 DNA is TGTGCCAGTAGTATCCGATATAACCTCGCAGGGGAGCTGTTTTTT.

This clone was seen just once. For the CDR3, the DNA is TGTGCCAGCATGACGGGCGGGATAGGAGGCGAGCAGTACTTC. It codes for CASMTGGIGGEQYF. This chain connects TRBV28 to TRBJ2-7; perhaps TRBD2 as D (6 bases). Between the trimmed V and J ends, which lost 7 bases and 6 bases, there was a span of 19 bases. The germline gives CDR1 MDHEN, CDR2 SYDVKM. This CDR3 comprises 14 residues. The full variable domain, with the rest looked up from reference TRBV28 and TRBJ2-7, is DVKVTQSSRYLVKRTGEKVFLECVQDMDHENMFWYRQDPGLGLRLIYFSYDVKMKEKGDIPEGYSVSREKKERFSLILESASTNQTSMYLCASMTGGIGGEQYFGPGTRLTVT.

J is TRBJ2-2 and V is TRBV28; D could derive from TRBD1 or TRBD2 (6 bases each). This CDR3 spans 14 amino acids. Looked up from germline, CDR1 is MDHEN and CDR2 is SYDVKM. V was shortened by 5 bases and J by 8 bases, with 15 bases between the two germline ends. In DNA, the CDR3 is TGTGCCAGCAGTCCCCTTGGGGGGCATGGGGAGCTGTTTTTT. It encodes CASSPLGGHGELFF.

The chain links TRBV7-8 to TRBJ2-1; a possible D gene is TRBD2 (6 bases). CDR3 length equals 13 residues. Germline CDR1 reads SGHVS; CDR2 reads FQNEAQ. V shed 10 bases and J shed 5 bases, with 15 bases lying between them. CDR3 nucleotide sequence: TGTGCCACGGGACTCACTTCAGACAATGAGCAGTTCTTC. It encodes CATGLTSDNEQFF.

The rearrangement uses TRBV9 and TRBJ2-1; 14 bases align to TRBD2. V was clipped by 0 bases and J by 7 bases; unmatched bases: 0. Germline V gives CDR1 SGDLS, CDR2 YYNGEE. The length of the CDR3 is 15 residues. The CDR3 is CASSVGTSGGNEQFF. In nucleotides, the CDR3 is TGTGCCAGCAGCGTAGGGACTAGCGGGGGGAATGAGCAGTTCTTC.

This chain uses TRBV28 with TRBJ1-2; D ambiguous. The CDR3 extends over 11 amino acids. The ends were cut back, 10 bases at V and 5 bases at J, with 11 bases in the middle. In germline, CDR1 is MDHEN, CDR2 SYDVKM. The CDR3 reads CATGREYGYTF. CDR3 nucleotide sequence: TGTGCCACGGGTCGTGAATATGGCTACACCTTC.

CDR3 sequence: CASTSQGRNEQFF. The CDR3 bases are TGTGCCAGCACCTCTCAGGGGAGGAATGAGCAGTTCTTC. The V and J genes are TRBV6-6 and TRBJ2-1, with D possibly being TRBD1 or TRBD2 (6 bases each). Deletions cut 7 bases from V and 7 bases from J, with 14 bases between. The germline CDR1 and CDR2 sequences are MNHNY and SVGAGI (reference sequence). The CDR3 length is 13 residues.

The sample holds one count of this clone. V and J are TRBV28 and TRBJ1-1, with a tentative D call TRBD1 (5 bases). The germline gives CDR1 MDHEN, CDR2 SYDVKM. V was trimmed by 3 bases and J by 4 bases, leaving 12 bases between them. This CDR3 is 14 amino acids long. CDR3 residues: CASSFRRTTTEAFF. Here the CDR3 DNA reads TGTGCCAGCAGTTTCCGACGGACAACCACTGAAGCTTTCTTT.

This clone was picked up one time. The chain is built from TRBV5-1 and TRBJ2-3; a weak D match, TRBD2 (6 bases). This CDR3 contains 14 residues. Trimming took off 1 base at V and 9 bases at J, with 15 bases between the two ends. Looked up from germline, CDR1 is SGHRS and CDR2 is YFSETQ. The CDR3: CASSLRTGEQTQYF. CDR3 DNA sequence: TGCGCCAGCAGCTTGAGGACGGGAGAACAGACGCAGTATTTT.

The genes are TRBV5-1 and TRBJ2-5, with 7 positions matching TRBD1. The germline V gene has CDR1 SGHRS and CDR2 YFSETQ. V lost 4 bases to trimming and J lost 5 bases; unmatched junction nucleotides: 11. The CDR3 covers 15 residues. The CDR3 spells CASSATGTEGETQYF. The CDR3 DNA reads as TGCGCCAGCAGCGCCACCGGGACAGAGGGGGAGACCCAGTACTTC.

The chain employs TRBV6-1 and TRBJ2-6; D possibly uses TRBD1 or TRBD2 (5 bases each). The germline gives CDR1 MNHNS, CDR2 SASEGT. Trimming pared 5 bases from V and 2 bases from J, leaving 10 bases between. The CDR3 contains 15 residues. CDR3 amino acids: CASSKGTTGANVLTF. CDR3 DNA: TGTGCCAGCAGTAAAGGGACCACTGGGGCCAACGTCCTGACTTTC.

J is TRBJ1-5 and V is TRBV28; D perhaps matches TRBD1 (5 bases). Trimming stripped 2 bases from V and 3 bases from J, with 11 bases between. The V gene's germline CDR1 is MDHEN and CDR2 SYDVKM. The CDR3 is 15 residues long. The CDR3 nucleotides read TGTGCCAGCAGTTTAGGGGGGATACTCAATCAGCCCCAGCATTTT. This gives the protein CASSLGGILNQPQHF.

V gene TRBV28 combines with J gene TRBJ1-5; 9 positions agree with TRBD1. The J segment lost 6 bases and the V segment lost 5 bases, leaving 8 bases of the junction unmatched. The CDR3 contains 15 residues. Germline assignment: CDR1 MDHEN and CDR2 SYDVKM. The chain's CDR3 is CASSARDRAIQPQHF. CDR3 nucleotides: TGTGCCAGCAGTGCTCGGGACAGGGCTATTCAGCCCCAGCATTTT.

The chain employs TRBV10-3 and TRBJ1-4; 7 nucleotides line up with TRBD1. CDR1 ENHRY and CDR2 SYGVKD come from the germline V gene. V lost 10 bases and J lost 6; bases outside the gene matches: 8. This CDR3 is built from 13 residues. The CDR3 region has the DNA TGTGCCACCAGACAGGGCGAAGATGAAAAACTGTTTTTT. Its translation is CATRQGEDEKLFF.

The genes are TRBV5-5 and TRBJ1-2; D is uncertain. Trimming pared 0 bases from V and 4 bases from J, leaving 19 bases between. The CDR3 extends over 17 amino acids. The germline CDR1 and CDR2 sequences are SGHKS and YYEKEE (reference sequence). The CDR3 loop is CASSLGVGAMSPYGYTF. The CDR3, as DNA: TGTGCCAGCAGCTTGGGCGTGGGCGCGATGAGCCCCTATGGCTACACCTTC.

The chain recombines TRBV7-9 with TRBJ2-3, with D possibly being TRBD1 (6 bases). V was trimmed by 2 bases and J by 7 bases, leaving 13 bases between them. This CDR3 has 14 amino acids. Germline CDR1 reads SEHNR; CDR2 reads FQNEAQ (reference sequence). The CDR3 loop is CASSLSTGQNTQYF. The CDR3, as DNA: TGTGCCAGCAGCTTATCGACGGGACAAAATACGCAGTATTTT.

The chain links TRBV28 to TRBJ2-1; 7 nucleotides agree with TRBD2. This CDR3 is built from 15 residues. CDR1 and CDR2 from the germline V gene are MDHEN and SYDVKM. V lost 4 bases to trimming and J lost 8 bases; unmatched junction nucleotides: 11. CDR3: CASSSGVAGLYEQFF. The DNA of the CDR3 is TGTGCCAGCAGTTCTGGGGTAGCGGGTCTCTATGAGCAGTTCTTC.

The chain uses TRBV28 and TRBJ2-7, with a weak D call TRBD1 (5 bases). The germline V gene has CDR1 MDHEN and CDR2 SYDVKM. V shed 5 bases and J shed 0 bases, with 14 bases lying between them. The CDR3 extends over 15 amino acids. The DNA of the CDR3 is TGTGCCAGCAGTCTAAGGGGAAGTGGCTCCTACGAGCAGTACTTC. Protein product: CASSLRGSGSYEQYF.

This clone has a handful of counts. The chain uses TRBV7-9 and TRBJ1-4, with 7 bases that match TRBD1. Trimming took 4 bases from V and 4 from J; bases not matched to a gene: 3. Germline lookup yields CDR1 SEHNR and CDR2 FQNEAQ (reference sequence). The CDR3 runs to 14 residues. The CDR3 DNA reads TGTGCCAGCAGCTCGGGACAGTTTAATGAAAAACTGTTTTTT. Translation gives CASSSGQFNEKLFF.

The chain recombines TRBV28 with TRBJ2-4; either TRBD1 or TRBD2 may supply D (5 bases each). V shed 3 bases and J shed 6 bases, with 15 bases lying between them. CDR1 and CDR2 (germline): MDHEN, SYDVKM. The CDR3 consists of 15 residues. CDR3 nucleotides: TGTGCCAGCAGTTTCGGTGGGGCCCGGGGAAACATTCAGTACTTC. It specifies CASSFGGARGNIQYF.

The chain couples TRBV6-1 to TRBJ2-7, with unresolved D. Trimming stripped 4 bases from V and 2 bases from J, with 15 bases between. The V gene's germline CDR1 is MNHNS and CDR2 SASEGT. The CDR3 is made up of 15 amino acids. The chain's CDR3 is CASSGKDQPPYEQYF. CDR3 DNA: TGTGCCAGCAGTGGCAAGGACCAGCCCCCCTACGAGCAGTACTTC.

The V gene is TRBV7-8, the J gene TRBJ2-5; no definite D call. Germline values: CDR1 SGHVS, CDR2 FQNEAQ. The CDR3 consists of 13 residues. The V and J ends lost 5 bases and 7 bases respectively, with 14 bases between them. The CDR3 loop is CASSPTRLGTQYF. The DNA of the CDR3 is TGTGCCAGCAGCCCGACTCGGTTGGGGACCCAGTACTTC.

This clone was observed a single time. The chain employs TRBV28 and TRBJ2-1; D remains ambiguous. The CDR3 sequence is 13 residues long. In germline, CDR1 is MDHEN, CDR2 SYDVKM. Trimming removed 2 bases at V and 8 bases at J, with 10 bases between. CDR3 bases: TGTGCCAGCAGTTTAATAACGAACCATGAGCAGTTCTTC. It yields the protein CASSLITNHEQFF.

This clone was found a few times. V usage is TRBV19 and J usage is TRBJ2-1, with TRBD2 matching 12 bases. This CDR3 comprises 14 residues. V was pared by 3 bases and J by 7 bases, with 1 base of the junction left unmatched. Germline CDR1 reads LNHDA; CDR2 reads SQIVND (reference sequence). The CDR3 nucleotides are TGTGCCAGTAGTATGACTAGCGGGAGAAATGAGCAGTTCTTC. This codes for CASSMTSGRNEQFF. The full variable domain, with the rest looked up from reference TRBV19 and TRBJ2-1, is DGGITQSPKYLFRKEGQNVTLSCEQNLNHDAMYWYRQDPGQGLRLIYYSQIVNDFQKGDIAEGYSVSREKKESFPLTVTSAQKNPTAFYLCASSMTSGRNEQFFGPGTRLTVL.

The chain combines TRBV5-3 with TRBJ2-1; TRBD2 aligns across 13 bases. Being an ORF, TRBV5-3 has a function that is uncertain. This CDR3 has 18 amino acids. Trimming at V came to 5 bases and at J to 2 bases, leaving 10 bases not matched to a gene. CDR3 in DNA: TGTGCCAGAAGTTGGGGACTAGCGGGAATCCCCCCCTACAATGAGCAGTTCTTC. This encodes CARSWGLAGIPPYNEQFF.

This chain connects TRBV28 to TRBJ1-2, with a tentative D call TRBD1 (5 bases). Per germline, CDR1 MDHEN and CDR2 SYDVKM. V was shortened by 4 bases and J by 4 bases, with 10 bases between the two germline ends. This CDR3 has 13 residues. CDR3 DNA: TGTGCCAGCAGTTCCTCAGGGTCCTATGGCTACACCTTC. This translates into CASSSSGSYGYTF.